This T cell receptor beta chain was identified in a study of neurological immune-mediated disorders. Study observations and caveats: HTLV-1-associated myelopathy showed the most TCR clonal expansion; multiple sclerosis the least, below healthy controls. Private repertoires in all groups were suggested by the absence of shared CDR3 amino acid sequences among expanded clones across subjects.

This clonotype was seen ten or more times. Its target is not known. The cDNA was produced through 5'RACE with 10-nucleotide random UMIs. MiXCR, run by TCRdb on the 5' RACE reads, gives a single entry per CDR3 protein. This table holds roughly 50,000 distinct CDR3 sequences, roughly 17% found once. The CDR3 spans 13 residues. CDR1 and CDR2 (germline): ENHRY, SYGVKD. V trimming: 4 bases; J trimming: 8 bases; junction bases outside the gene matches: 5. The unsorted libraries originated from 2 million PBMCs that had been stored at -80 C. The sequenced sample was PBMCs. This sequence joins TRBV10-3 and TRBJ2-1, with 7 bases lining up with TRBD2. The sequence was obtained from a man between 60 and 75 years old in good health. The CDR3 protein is CAISGTSSDEQFF. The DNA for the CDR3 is TGTGCCATCAGTGGGACTAGTAGCGATGAGCAGTTCTTC.